The T cell receptor (beta chain) under discussion was sequenced for a study of long-term antiretroviral therapy in people with HIV. Germline-derived CDR1 and CDR2 are SGHVS and FQNEAQ. The CDR3 totals 15 residues. Trimming stripped 0 bases from V and 7 bases from J, with 13 bases between. Concerning this clone: The antigen is unknown.

There were roughly 0.9-11 million cryopreserved PBMC in the samples before DNA extraction. The immunoSEQ assay was v3.0, run at survey level. Sequencing had a target that covered about 35,000-55,000 T-cell genomes per sample. Sequencing was performed with immunoSEQ multiplex PCR; in TCRdb, only in-frame clones are kept and a portion is missing. The sample holds about 24,000 clones; over 65% are singletons and the top ten take about 5.6%. General study findings and limits: Across all time points, the repertoire was dominated by clones that expanded before ART.

This sequence joins TRBV7-8 and TRBJ1-5; D is uncertain. The sequenced sample was unsorted PBMCs, obtained 4.4 years after starting antiretroviral therapy. This receptor was identified in a man in his thirties or forties with HIV. Here the CDR3 reads CASSLAFDRRQPQHF. CDR3 sequence (DNA): TGTGCCAGCAGCTTAGCCTTTGATAGGAGGCAGCCCCAGCATTTT. The variable domain in full, completed from reference TRBV7-8 and TRBJ1-5, reads GAGVSQSPRYKVAKRGQDVALRCDPISGHVSLFWYQQALGQGPEFLTYFQNEAQLDKSGLPSDRFFAERPEGSVSTLKIQRTQQEDSAVYLCASSLAFDRRQPQHFGDGTRLSIL.